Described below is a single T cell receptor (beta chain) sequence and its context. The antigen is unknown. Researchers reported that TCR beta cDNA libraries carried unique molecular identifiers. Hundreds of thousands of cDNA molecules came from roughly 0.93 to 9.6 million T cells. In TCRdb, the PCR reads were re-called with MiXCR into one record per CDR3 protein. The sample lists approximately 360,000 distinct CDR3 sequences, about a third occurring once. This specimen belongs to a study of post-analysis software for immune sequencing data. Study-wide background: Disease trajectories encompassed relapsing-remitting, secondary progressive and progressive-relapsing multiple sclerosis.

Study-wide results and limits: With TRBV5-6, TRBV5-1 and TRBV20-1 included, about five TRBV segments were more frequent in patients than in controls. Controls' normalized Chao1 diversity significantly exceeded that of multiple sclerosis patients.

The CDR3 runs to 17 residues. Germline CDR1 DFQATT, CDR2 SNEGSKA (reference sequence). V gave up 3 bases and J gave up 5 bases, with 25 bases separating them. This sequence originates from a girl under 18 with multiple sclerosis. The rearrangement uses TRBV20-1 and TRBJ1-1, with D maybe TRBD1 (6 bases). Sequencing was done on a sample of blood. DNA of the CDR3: TGCAGTGCTAGTTCCCCGGTAGTGGGGGCGTCAAGGACTGAAGCTTTCTTT. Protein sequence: CSASSPVVGASRTEAFF.